The entry below describes one T cell receptor beta chain. Assay used: immunoSEQ multiplex PCR; TCRdb lists only in-frame clones, some missing. The sample lists 10,000 or so clones; roughly 93% were seen once. This sample was included in a study of technical replicates of blood from a few donors. In germline, CDR1 is SGHRS, CDR2 YFSETQ. This CDR3 spans 14 amino acids. The germline V and J ends were trimmed by 7 bases and 9 bases, with 20 bases remaining between them. The V and J genes are TRBV5-1 and TRBJ1-5; maybe TRBD1 (6 bases). This TCR came from a human donor in good health. The sample taken for sequencing was PBMCs. As DNA, the CDR3 is TGCGCCAGCTCCTCAGGGGACACCGGGCTGCCCCAGCATTTT. Residues: CASSSGDTGLPQHF.